The 30 T cell receptor beta chains reported below all come from one sample, sequenced in a study of T cell responses to AZD1222 COVID-19 vaccine. Assay used: immunoSEQ multiplex PCR; TCRdb lists only in-frame clones, some missing. Of 150,000 to 200,000 clones detected, under 95% appear once; the ten largest clones hold 1.5% to 2%. The sample was peripheral blood, taken 28 days after the second AZD1222 dose. Source of these receptors: an adult who received the AZD1222 COVID-19 vaccine.

This clone was seen only once. CDR3 loop: CASSLDPQGWGYGYTF. In DNA, the CDR3 is TGTGCCAGCAGCTTAGATCCACAGGGCTGGGGCTATGGCTACACCTTC. The chain joins TRBV11-2 to TRBJ1-2, with D possibly being TRBD1 (6 bases). The CDR3 length is 16 residues. Germline CDR1 is SGHAT and CDR2 is FQNNGV. V gave up 0 bases and J gave up 4 bases, with 15 bases separating them.

The chain combines TRBV19 with TRBJ1-1; D not resolved. The germline gives CDR1 LNHDA, CDR2 SQIVND (reference sequence). Trimming took off 6 bases at V and 6 bases at J, with 20 bases between the two ends. The CDR3 is 15 residues long. CDR3 sequence: CASRKYTGRGSEAFF. The CDR3 nucleotides are TGTGCCAGTAGAAAGTATACGGGGAGAGGCTCTGAAGCTTTCTTT.

Concerning this clone itself: The identical CDR3 is also encoded by other nucleotide sequences in the sample. The rearrangement links TRBV5-1 to TRBJ2-2; 7 bases agree with TRBD1. The CDR3 covers 15 residues. V lost 0 bases, J lost 2 bases, and 1 base stayed unmatched. Germline CDR1 and CDR2: SGHRS and YFSETQ. CDR3 sequence (DNA): TGCGCCAGCAGCTTGGGACAGGGAAACACCGGGGAGCTGTTTTTT. Its protein is CASSLGQGNTGELFF.

The rearrangement joins TRBV10-1 to TRBJ1-1; TRBD1 is a possible D gene (6 bases). The germline V gene encodes CDR1 WNHNN and CDR2 SYGVQD (reference sequence). V lost 3 bases and J lost 11, with 10 bases in between. CDR3 size: 11 residues. The CDR3 spells CASSDGGDAFF. The CDR3 nucleotides read TGCGCCAGCAGTGATGGGGGCGACGCTTTCTTT.

The chain uses TRBV5-1 and TRBJ1-2; weak D call: TRBD1 (5 bases). Germline V gene data show CDR1 as SGHRS and CDR2 as YFSETQ. The germline V and J ends were trimmed by 6 bases and 7 bases, with 13 bases remaining between them. CDR3 length: 12 amino acids. The CDR3 protein is CASTQSGGGYTF. DNA for the CDR3: TGCGCCAGCACCCAGAGTGGGGGTGGCTACACCTTC. The whole variable domain, filled in from reference TRBV5-1 and TRBJ1-2, reads KAGVTQTPRYLIKTRGQQVTLSCSPISGHRSVSWYQQTPGQGLQFLFEYFSETQRNKGNFPGRFSGRQFSNSRSEMNVSTLELGDSALYLCASTQSGGGYTFGSGTRLTVV.

The V call is TRBV4-2, the J call TRBJ2-1; 8 bases line up with TRBD1. Germline lookup yields CDR1 LGHNA and CDR2 YNFKEQ. The CDR3 has 18 amino acids. The V and J ends lost 1 base and 0 bases, in that order; junction bases with no gene match: 8. The CDR3 region is CASSQAGQGAISYNEQFF. The CDR3 DNA sequence: TGTGCCAGCAGCCAAGCGGGCCAGGGGGCTATCTCCTACAATGAGCAGTTCTTC.

V and J are TRBV6-5 and TRBJ2-5; possibly TRBD1 for D (5 bases). V dropped 9 bases and J dropped 2 bases, with 10 bases sitting between them. The CDR3 is made up of 12 amino acids. CDR1 and CDR2 from the germline V gene are MNHEY and SVGAGI. The CDR3 here is CASLDRQETQYF. The CDR3 region has the DNA TGTGCCAGTCTTGACAGACAAGAGACCCAGTACTTC.

The chain links TRBV28 to TRBJ2-3, with TRBD2 identical over 8 bases. CDR1 is MDHEN, CDR2 SYDVKM, per germline. Unmatched junction bases numbered 7, after V lost 3 bases and J lost 5 bases. This CDR3 has 15 amino acids. CDR3 amino acids: CASSLRTSWKDTQYF. CDR3 DNA: TGTGCCAGCAGTTTGCGGACTAGCTGGAAAGATACGCAGTATTTT. The full variable domain, with the rest looked up from reference TRBV28 and TRBJ2-3, is DVKVTQSSRYLVKRTGEKVFLECVQDMDHENMFWYRQDPGLGLRLIYFSYDVKMKEKGDIPEGYSVSREKKERFSLILESASTNQTSMYLCASSLRTSWKDTQYFGPGTRLTVL.

CDR3 DNA sequence: TGTGCCAGCAGCCAAGCCCGGACGGTGGCTAATGAAAAACTGTTTTTT. Translated: CASSQARTVANEKLFF. This sequence joins TRBV3-1 (or the pseudogene TRBV3-2) and TRBJ1-4, with unresolved D. The CDR3 runs to 16 residues. Germline-derived CDR1 and CDR2 are LGHDT and YNNKEL (reference sequence). Between the trimmed V and J ends, which lost 1 base and 3 bases, there was a span of 12 bases.

This chain joins TRBV11-2 and TRBJ1-1; no reliable D call. CDR1 and CDR2 (germline): SGHAT, FQNNGV. Trimming took off 2 bases at V and 6 bases at J, with 7 bases between the two ends. This CDR3 is 12 amino acids long. CDR3 residues: CASSLPSPEAFF. The CDR3 DNA is TGTGCCAGCAGCTTACCGAGTCCTGAAGCTTTCTTT. Combining the CDR3 with reference TRBV11-2 and TRBJ1-1 gives the whole variable domain EAGVAQSPRYKIIEKRQSVAFWCNPISGHATLYWYQQILGQGPKLLIQFQNNGVVDDSQLPKDRFSAERLKGVDSTLKIQPAKLEDSAVYLCASSLPSPEAFFGQGTRLTVV.

This rearrangement joins TRBV27 to TRBJ2-3; tentatively, D is TRBD1 (6 bases). Germline CDR1 is MNHEY and CDR2 is SMNVEV (reference sequence). This CDR3 region has 15 residues. V was shortened by 5 bases and J by 3 bases, with 15 bases between the two germline ends. The CDR3 DNA reads as TGTGCCAGCAGTGCCCGGGACACCAGTACAGATACGCAGTATTTT. It is translated as CASSARDTSTDTQYF.

The genes are TRBV2 and TRBJ1-2, with a possible D match to TRBD1 (5 bases). V was cut by 7 bases and J by 4 bases, with 13 bases left in between. This CDR3 has 13 residues. The germline gives CDR1 SNHLY, CDR2 FYNNEI. CDR3 loop: CASIVLGVYGYTF. CDR3 nucleotide sequence: TGTGCCAGCATAGTATTAGGGGTCTATGGCTACACCTTC.

This clone was picked up a small number of times. V and J are TRBV27 and TRBJ1-1, with D perhaps matching TRBD1 (5 bases). The CDR3 has 13 residues. CDR1 is MNHEY and CDR2 is SMNVEV in the germline V gene (reference sequence). Trimming took 3 bases from V and 4 from J, leaving 9 bases between them. The DNA of the CDR3 is TGTGCCAGCAGTTTTGGGGGTGGCACTGAAGCTTTCTTT. It codes for CASSFGGGTEAFF.

V usage is TRBV4-3 and J usage is TRBJ1-4; D gene ambiguous. With 0 bases removed from V and 5 bases from J, the gap between germline ends came to 13 bases. CDR3 length: 16 residues. Per the germline V gene, CDR1 is LGHNA and CDR2 is YSLEER. In DNA form, the CDR3 reads TGCGCCAGCAGCCAAGAAGTGGCTGGGCGGAATGAAAAACTGTTTTTT. It codes for CASSQEVAGRNEKLFF.

The CDR3: CASSLDRVLWTGRKNTEAFF. The CDR3 bases are TGTGCCAGCAGCTTAGATAGGGTGCTCTGGACAGGTAGAAAGAACACTGAAGCTTTCTTT. The chain carries TRBV11-2 and TRBJ1-1; 7 nucleotides align to TRBD1. This CDR3 is 20 amino acids long. Trimming at V came to 0 bases and at J to 1 base, leaving 17 bases not matched to a gene. Germline CDR1 and CDR2: SGHAT and FQNNGV. Using reference TRBV11-2 and TRBJ1-1 for the parts outside the CDR3, the full variable domain is EAGVAQSPRYKIIEKRQSVAFWCNPISGHATLYWYQQILGQGPKLLIQFQNNGVVDDSQLPKDRFSAERLKGVDSTLKIQPAKLEDSAVYLCASSLDRVLWTGRKNTEAFFGQGTRLTVV.

The chain couples TRBV5-8 to TRBJ1-3, with 9 nucleotides matching TRBD1. The germline CDR1 and CDR2 sequences are SGHTS and YDEGEE. CDR3 length: 13 amino acids. Trimming at V came to 7 bases and at J to 4 bases, leaving 3 bases not matched to a gene. The CDR3 protein is CASHRGPGNTIYF. In nucleotides, the CDR3 is TGTGCCAGCCACAGGGGGCCGGGAAACACCATATATTTT.

The chain joins TRBV5-6 to TRBJ1-1, with unresolved D. Germline loops: CDR1 SGHDT, CDR2 YYEEEE. This CDR3 contains 14 residues. Trimming left V 0 bases short and J 7 bases short, with 13 bases between. CDR3 residues: CASSLAGRTSEAFF. The CDR3 DNA is TGTGCCAGCAGCTTGGCCGGCAGGACCAGTGAAGCTTTCTTT.

This clone was found once. The rearrangement uses TRBV20-1 and TRBJ2-7; D possibly corresponds to TRBD2 (5 bases). This CDR3 contains 14 residues. The V gene's germline CDR1 is DFQATT and CDR2 SNEGSKA (reference sequence). V was trimmed by 3 bases and J by 0 bases, leaving 12 bases between them. CDR3 in amino acids: CSASTGLRSYEQYF. In DNA, the CDR3 is TGCAGTGCTAGTACGGGGTTACGCTCCTACGAGCAGTACTTC.

This rearrangement joins TRBV5-1 to TRBJ2-1; maybe TRBD2 (6 bases). V shed 7 bases and J shed 4 bases, with 15 bases lying between them. The germline V gene encodes CDR1 SGHRS and CDR2 YFSETQ. CDR3 length: 14 residues. Here the CDR3 reads CASRAGLGYNEQFF. The CDR3 bases are TGCGCCAGCCGCGCGGGGCTAGGATACAATGAGCAGTTCTTC.

The chain combines TRBV7-8 with TRBJ2-3; D gene uncertain. This CDR3 is 12 amino acids long. Per germline, CDR1 SGHVS and CDR2 FQNEAQ. V lost 4 bases to trimming and J lost 2 bases, with 4 bases between them. The CDR3 DNA is TGTGCCAGCAGCTCCACCACAGATACGCAGTATTTT. Amino acid sequence: CASSSTTDTQYF.

The rearrangement links TRBV9 to TRBJ1-1; D gene unclear. Germline-derived CDR1 and CDR2 are SGDLS and YYNGEE. This CDR3 is 15 amino acids long. Trimming took off 0 bases at V and 1 base at J, with 10 bases between the two ends. The CDR3 protein is CASSVEATSNTEAFF. The CDR3 DNA reads TGTGCCAGCAGCGTAGAGGCAACCTCGAACACTGAAGCTTTCTTT.

V is TRBV10-3 and J is TRBJ2-7; 7 bases are shared with TRBD2. CDR1 is ENHRY and CDR2 is SYGVKD in the germline V gene. This CDR3 is built from 14 residues. Trimming took 2 bases from V and 4 from J; bases not matched to a gene: 5. Here the CDR3 DNA reads TGTGCCATCAGTGAGGGCGGGAGCACGTACGAGCAGTACTTC. As protein: CAISEGGSTYEQYF.

The chain carries TRBV30 and TRBJ1-5; the D is unclear. The CDR3 totals 13 residues. Deletions cut 4 bases from V and 0 bases from J, with 7 bases between. The V gene's germline CDR1 is GTSNPN and CDR2 SVGIG (reference sequence). CDR3 protein: CAWNRGSNQPQHF. CDR3 nucleotide sequence: TGTGCCTGGAATCGGGGTAGCAATCAGCCCCAGCATTTT.

The J gene is TRBJ1-2, the V gene TRBV19; no firm D call. The V end was cut by 0 bases, the J end by 0 bases, with 11 bases between. Germline CDR1 LNHDA, CDR2 SQIVND (reference sequence). The CDR3 has 16 amino acids. CDR3 nucleotide sequence: TGTGCCAGTAGTATAGATAGCCCCCCGGCTAACTATGGCTACACCTTC. Translation gives CASSIDSPPANYGYTF.

This clone was counted a single time. V is TRBV10-1 and J is TRBJ1-5, with D possibly being TRBD1 (5 bases). The CDR3 runs to 16 residues. Germline lookup yields CDR1 WNHNN and CDR2 SYGVQD (reference sequence). Trimming removed 2 bases at V and 2 bases at J, with 13 bases between. The CDR3 spells CASSEGGTEGNQPQHF. CDR3 coding DNA: TGCGCCAGCAGTGAGGGTGGGACGGAAGGCAATCAGCCCCAGCATTTT.

A few counts support this clone. The chain has TRBV6-2 or TRBV6-3 and TRBJ1-5; D is unresolved. The V end was cut by 4 bases, the J end by 0 bases, with 7 bases between. This CDR3 has 14 residues. Germline V CDR1 and CDR2: MNHEY, SVGEGT. The CDR3, as DNA: TGTGCCAGCAGTTCCTATCTTAGCAATCAGCCCCAGCATTTT. It encodes CASSSYLSNQPQHF.

The V call is TRBV13, the J call TRBJ1-5; D remains unclear. V was cut by 0 bases and J by 2 bases, with 5 bases left in between. CDR3 length equals 14 residues. Germline V gene data show CDR1 as PRHDT and CDR2 as FYEKMQ (reference sequence). The CDR3, as DNA: TGTGCCAGCAGCTTAGGGGGCGGCAATCAGCCCCAGCATTTT. Translating it yields CASSLGGGNQPQHF.

The rearrangement uses TRBV9 and TRBJ1-2, with D tentatively TRBD1 (6 bases). This CDR3 has 12 residues. Trimming took 4 bases from V and 7 from J, leaving 11 bases between them. Germline V lookup: CDR1 SGDLS, CDR2 YYNGEE. The CDR3 sequence is CASSRGALGYTF. The CDR3 DNA is TGTGCCAGCAGCAGGGGGGCGCTTGGCTACACCTTC.

The rearrangement uses TRBV29-1 and TRBJ1-2, with D maybe TRBD1 (6 bases). Germline V gene lookup returns CDR1 SQVTM and CDR2 ANQGSEA. The V gene lost 3 bases and the J gene lost 4 bases, with 9 bases spanning the gap. The CDR3 is 12 amino acids. The CDR3 is CSVEAGAYGYTF. The DNA of the CDR3 is TGCAGCGTTGAGGCAGGGGCCTATGGCTACACCTTC.

CDR3 residues: CASYRDGPSGANVLTF. The CDR3 coding sequence is TGTGCCAGCTACCGGGACGGACCCTCTGGGGCCAACGTCCTGACTTTC. The chain uses TRBV2 and TRBJ2-6; D is possibly TRBD1 or TRBD2 (5 bases each). Trimming took 8 bases from V and 0 from J, leaving 14 bases between them. This CDR3 spans 16 amino acids. Per the germline V gene, CDR1 is SNHLY and CDR2 is FYNNEI.